Listed below are T cell receptor beta chains from one sample, sequenced in a study of T cell changes during pregnancy in multiple sclerosis. Clones were sequenced by immunoSEQ multiplex PCR, and TCRdb holds only the in-frame ones, with some missing. The table has around 70,000 clones, about 93% seen once. Specimen: CD4+ T cells from peripheral blood mononuclear cells, collected after pregnancy. The receptor source for this set is a female donor with multiple sclerosis, enrolled in a pregnancy study. Each CDR3 is given with its conserved first and last residue. Fields, in order: CDR3 protein, CDR3 DNA, J gene, CDR3 length, clone size, D gene, V gene. The D gene is left open where the match is weak. Size values are once, few and many counts, or a class for expanded clones, and some rows have none.

CDR3: CASSLAGDTGELFF
DNA: TGTGCCAGCTCACTGGCAGGGGACACCGGGGAGCTGTTTTTT
J: TRBJ2-2
length: 14
size: NA
D: NA
V: TRBV18

CDR3: CASSKTGSPSNEQFF
DNA: TGTGCCAGCAGCAAGACAGGGTCCCCCTCCAATGAGCAGTTCTTC
J: TRBJ2-1
length: 15
size: once
D: TRBD1
V: TRBV11-2

CDR3: CAWSVSSNQPQHF
DNA: TGTGCCTGGAGTGTTTCCTCCAATCAGCCCCAGCATTTT
J: TRBJ1-5
length: 13
size: NA
D: NA
V: TRBV30

CDR3: CASSLLDVQGTEAFF
DNA: TGTGCCAGCAGCTTATTGGACGTCCAGGGCACTGAAGCTTTCTTT
J: TRBJ1-1
length: 15
size: NA
D: NA
V: TRBV7-9

CDR3: CASRRDLLNGAHF
DNA: TGTGCCAGTAGACGAGATCTCCTAAATGGAGCGCATTTT
J: TRBJ1-5
length: 13
size: NA
D: NA
V: TRBV2

CDR3: CSVERPGTLNTEAFF
DNA: TGCAGCGTTGAAAGGCCAGGTACCCTGAACACTGAAGCTTTCTTT
J: TRBJ1-1
length: 15
size: few
D: NA
V: TRBV29-1

CDR3: CASKGTGGSNQPQHF
DNA: TGTGCCAGTAAAGGAACCGGGGGAAGCAATCAGCCCCAGCATTTT
J: TRBJ1-5
length: 15
size: NA
D: NA
V: TRBV19

CDR3: CASRDRGNSPLHF
DNA: TGTGCCAGCAGGGACCGAGGGAATTCACCCCTCCACTTT
J: TRBJ1-6
length: 13
size: NA
D: NA
V: TRBV2

CDR3: CATARPGGTEAFF
DNA: TGTGCCACCGCTCGTCCCGGGGGCACTGAAGCTTTCTTT
J: TRBJ1-1
length: 13
size: NA
D: NA
V: TRBV6-5

CDR3: CARGTGGGEQYF
DNA: TGTGCCAGAGGGACAGGGGGCGGCGAGCAGTACTTC
J: TRBJ2-7
length: 12
size: NA
D: TRBD1
V: TRBV2

CDR3: CASSYGQAPPEQYF
DNA: TGTGCCAGCAGTTACGGGCAGGCCCCCCCCGAGCAGTACTTC
J: TRBJ2-7
length: 14
size: NA
D: NA
V: TRBV6-6

CDR3: CASSLGVPGQETQYF
DNA: TGCGCCAGCAGCTTGGGGGTTCCGGGACAAGAGACCCAGTACTTC
J: TRBJ2-5
length: 15
size: NA
D: NA
V: TRBV5-1

CDR3: CASSTLAGVTYNEQFF
DNA: TGTGCCAGCAGCACCTTAGCGGGAGTAACCTACAATGAGCAGTTCTTC
J: TRBJ2-1
length: 16
size: NA
D: TRBD2
V: TRBV28

CDR3: CASSADRAGANVLTF
DNA: TGTGCCAGCAGTGCCGACAGGGCTGGGGCCAACGTCCTGACTTTC
J: TRBJ2-6
length: 15
size: once
D: TRBD1
V: TRBV27

CDR3: CASSFPGTGNTEAFF
DNA: TGTGCCAGCAGCTTTCCCGGGACAGGGAACACTGAAGCTTTCTTT
J: TRBJ1-1
length: 15
size: NA
D: TRBD1
V: TRBV5-4

CDR3: CASSLAGTGNTEAFF
DNA: TGTGCCAGCAGCTTAGCCGGGACAGGGAACACTGAAGCTTTCTTT
J: TRBJ1-1
length: 15
size: NA
D: TRBD1
V: TRBV7-2

CDR3: CASSETRLEGSDEQYF
DNA: TGCGCCAGCAGTGAGACCCGACTAGAAGGATCCGACGAGCAGTACTTC
J: TRBJ2-7
length: 16
size: NA
D: NA
V: TRBV10-1

CDR3: CASKGGEVTGELFF
DNA: TGTGCCAGTAAAGGAGGGGAGGTCACCGGGGAGCTGTTTTTT
J: TRBJ2-2
length: 14
size: NA
D: NA
V: TRBV19

CDR3: CASSPLRDRGEKLFF
DNA: TGTGCCAGCAGCCCTTTAAGGGACAGGGGCGAAAAACTGTTTTTT
J: TRBJ1-4
length: 15
size: NA
D: TRBD1
V: TRBV28

CDR3: CASSEGTGSADTQYF
DNA: TGTGCCAGCAGTGAGGGTACAGGGTCGGCAGATACGCAGTATTTT
J: TRBJ2-3
length: 15
size: NA
D: NA
V: TRBV6-1

CDR3: CASSLSGSSYNEQFF
DNA: TGTGCCAGCAGCCTGAGCGGGAGCTCCTACAATGAGCAGTTCTTC
J: TRBJ2-1
length: 15
size: NA
D: TRBD2
V: TRBV7-3

CDR3: CASMPLQGRIQYF
DNA: TGTGCCAGTATGCCCTTGCAGGGTCGGATTCAGTACTTC
J: TRBJ2-4
length: 13
size: NA
D: NA
V: TRBV19

CDR3: CASRATSGLAGSEQFF
DNA: TGTGCCAGCAGGGCAACCTCTGGACTAGCGGGGAGTGAGCAGTTCTTC
J: TRBJ2-1
length: 16
size: once
D: TRBD2
V: TRBV2

CDR3: CASSPFVGQGNQPQHF
DNA: TGTGCCAGCAGCCCATTTGTGGGACAGGGCAATCAGCCCCAGCATTTT
J: TRBJ1-5
length: 16
size: NA
D: TRBD1
V: TRBV7-2

CDR3: CASSSFRGTGTLDTQYF
DNA: TGTGCCAGTAGTTCCTTCCGGGGGACAGGGACATTGGATACGCAGTATTTT
J: TRBJ2-3
length: 17
size: NA
D: TRBD1
V: TRBV19

CDR3: CASSLGGTSGSSEQFF
DNA: TGTGCCAGCAGCTTAGGGGGGACTAGCGGGAGTTCTGAGCAGTTCTTC
J: TRBJ2-1
length: 16
size: NA
D: TRBD2
V: TRBV5-4

CDR3: CATSRDPGLAGLGSYNEQFF
DNA: TGTGCCACCAGCAGAGATCCAGGACTAGCGGGATTGGGCTCCTACAATGAGCAGTTCTTC
J: TRBJ2-1
length: 20
size: NA
D: TRBD2
V: TRBV15

CDR3: CASSQGQGSSYNEQFF
DNA: TGTGCCAGCAGTCAAGGACAGGGGTCCTCCTACAATGAGCAGTTCTTC
J: TRBJ2-1
length: 16
size: NA
D: TRBD1
V: TRBV6-1

CDR3: CASSLDRGSPLHF
DNA: TGTGCCAGCAGCTTAGATCGGGGTTCACCCCTCCACTTT
J: TRBJ1-6
length: 13
size: NA
D: NA
V: TRBV11-3

CDR3: CATSRDRVGNQPQHF
DNA: TGTGCCACCAGCAGAGACAGGGTTGGAAATCAGCCCCAGCATTTT
J: TRBJ1-5
length: 15
size: NA
D: NA
V: TRBV15

CDR3: CASSGRQANTEAFF
DNA: TGTGCCAGCAGCGGGAGACAGGCGAACACTGAAGCTTTCTTT
J: TRBJ1-1
length: 14
size: NA
D: NA
V: TRBV5-5

CDR3: CASSSRARSRTQYF
DNA: TGTGCCAGTAGTTCGAGAGCTCGGTCGCGGACGCAGTATTTT
J: TRBJ2-3
length: 14
size: NA
D: NA
V: TRBV19

CDR3: CASSVALSLSGELFF
DNA: TGTGCCAGCAGCGTAGCGCTATCTCTGTCCGGGGAGCTGTTTTTT
J: TRBJ2-2
length: 15
size: NA
D: NA
V: TRBV9

CDR3: CATSRVTGTSGNEQFF
DNA: TGTGCCACCAGCAGAGTCACCGGGACTAGCGGCAATGAGCAGTTCTTC
J: TRBJ2-1
length: 16
size: NA
D: TRBD2
V: TRBV15

CDR3: CASSYSPGNTGELFF
DNA: TGTGCCAGCAGTTACTCGCCCGGGAACACCGGGGAGCTGTTTTTT
J: TRBJ2-2
length: 15
size: NA
D: NA
V: TRBV6-6

CDR3: CASSLASLAGGLAGANVLTF
DNA: TGTGCCAGCAGCTTGGCGTCCCTAGCGGGAGGATTGGCTGGGGCCAACGTCCTGACTTTC
J: TRBJ2-6
length: 20
size: NA
D: TRBD2
V: TRBV5-8

CDR3: CASSTGIPDTQYF
DNA: TGCGCCAGCAGCACAGGAATCCCAGATACGCAGTATTTT
J: TRBJ2-3
length: 13
size: NA
D: NA
V: TRBV5-1

CDR3: CSVRTGTGTEAFF
DNA: TGCAGCGTGAGGACAGGGACAGGCACTGAAGCTTTCTTT
J: TRBJ1-1
length: 13
size: NA
D: TRBD1
V: TRBV29-1

CDR3: CASSGGQGRYEQYF
DNA: TGCGCCAGCAGCGGTGGACAGGGGCGGTACGAGCAGTACTTC
J: TRBJ2-7
length: 14
size: NA
D: TRBD1
V: TRBV5-1

CDR3: CASRRGPSTDTQYF
DNA: TGTGCCAGCCGCAGGGGGCCCAGCACAGATACGCAGTATTTT
J: TRBJ2-3
length: 14
size: NA
D: TRBD1
V: TRBV5-4

CDR3: CASLNSGANVLTF
DNA: TGTGCCAGTCTAAACTCTGGGGCCAACGTCCTGACTTTC
J: TRBJ2-6
length: 13
size: NA
D: NA
V: TRBV19

CDR3: CASSSRQGGYGYTF
DNA: TGCGCCAGCAGTAGCCGACAGGGTGGTTATGGCTACACCTTC
J: TRBJ1-2
length: 14
size: NA
D: TRBD1
V: TRBV5-1

CDR3: CASQTGVGTGELFF
DNA: TGTGCCAGTCAGACAGGGGTGGGCACCGGGGAGCTGTTTTTT
J: TRBJ2-2
length: 14
size: NA
D: TRBD1
V: TRBV19

CDR3: CSALKLAGLSYEQYF
DNA: TGCAGCGCCCTTAAATTGGCAGGCCTCTCGTACGAGCAGTACTTC
J: TRBJ2-7
length: 15
size: few
D: NA
V: TRBV29-1

CDR3: CASSIARTASSNQPQHF
DNA: TGTGCCAGTAGTATAGCTCGGACAGCGTCGAGCAATCAGCCCCAGCATTTT
J: TRBJ1-5
length: 17
size: NA
D: NA
V: TRBV19

CDR3: CASSLSGQNTEAFF
DNA: TGCGCCAGCAGCCTTTCAGGGCAGAACACTGAAGCTTTCTTT
J: TRBJ1-1
length: 14
size: NA
D: NA
V: TRBV5-1

CDR3: CASSLSGRAGNEQFF
DNA: TGTGCCAGCAGCCTTAGCGGGAGGGCCGGGAATGAGCAGTTCTTC
J: TRBJ2-1
length: 15
size: NA
D: TRBD2
V: TRBV7-2

CDR3: CASSYGTSVNEQFF
DNA: TGTGCCAGCAGCTATGGGACTAGCGTCAATGAGCAGTTCTTC
J: TRBJ2-1
length: 14
size: NA
D: TRBD2
V: TRBV5-5

CDR3: CASVRDRAYSNQPQHF
DNA: TGTGCCAGCGTCCGGGACAGAGCTTATAGCAATCAGCCCCAGCATTTT
J: TRBJ1-5
length: 16
size: NA
D: TRBD1
V: TRBV28

CDR3: CASSLGGRVRTGELFF
DNA: TGTGCCAGTAGTCTTGGCGGGCGGGTTAGGACCGGGGAGCTGTTTTTT
J: TRBJ2-2
length: 16
size: NA
D: NA
V: TRBV19

CDR3: CASRGQGAGGYTF
DNA: TGTGCCAGTAGAGGACAGGGGGCCGGTGGCTACACCTTC
J: TRBJ1-2
length: 13
size: NA
D: TRBD1
V: TRBV19